This TCR beta chain is from a study of cytomegalovirus exposure and HLA in healthy donors. Study-wide results and limits: Most subjects' HLA-A and HLA-B alleles were reportedly predicted from TCR beta sequences.

With 60 Vbeta and 13 Jbeta primers, the PCR was carried out. Sequenced by immunoSEQ multiplex PCR; TCRdb stores in-frame clones only, minus some. The data contain 110,000 to 150,000 clones, 76% of them seen just once; the ten biggest clones take up about 3.9%. Germline V gives CDR1 SGHNT, CDR2 YENEEA. The V gene lost 3 bases and the J gene lost 9 bases, with 15 bases spanning the gap. The CDR3 is 14 amino acids. For this clone: Its antigen is undetermined.

The sample comprised PBMCs. The sequence was collected from a man younger than 35 in good health and CMV-seronegative. The J gene is TRBJ2-1, the V gene TRBV11-3, with a tentative D call TRBD2 (6 bases). CDR3 amino acids: CASSFGGTGFEQFF. The CDR3 nucleotides are TGTGCCAGCAGCTTTGGCGGGACGGGCTTTGAGCAGTTCTTC.